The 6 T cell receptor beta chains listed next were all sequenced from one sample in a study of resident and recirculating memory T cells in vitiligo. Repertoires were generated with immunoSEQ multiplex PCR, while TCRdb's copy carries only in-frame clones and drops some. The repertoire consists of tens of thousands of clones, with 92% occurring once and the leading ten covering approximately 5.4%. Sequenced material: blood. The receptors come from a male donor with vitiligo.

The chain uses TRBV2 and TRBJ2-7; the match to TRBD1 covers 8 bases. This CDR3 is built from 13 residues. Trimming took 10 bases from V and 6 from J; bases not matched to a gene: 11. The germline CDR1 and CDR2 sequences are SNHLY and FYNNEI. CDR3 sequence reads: CATNGQGPGEQYF. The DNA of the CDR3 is TGTGCCACTAACGGACAGGGCCCTGGCGAGCAGTACTTC.

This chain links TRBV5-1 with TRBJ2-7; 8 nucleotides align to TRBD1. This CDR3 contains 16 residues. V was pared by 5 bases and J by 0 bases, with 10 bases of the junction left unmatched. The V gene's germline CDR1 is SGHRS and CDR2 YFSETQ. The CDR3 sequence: CASSSWTGPSSYEQYF. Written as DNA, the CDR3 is TGCGCCAGCAGTTCCTGGACAGGGCCCAGCTCCTACGAGCAGTACTTC.

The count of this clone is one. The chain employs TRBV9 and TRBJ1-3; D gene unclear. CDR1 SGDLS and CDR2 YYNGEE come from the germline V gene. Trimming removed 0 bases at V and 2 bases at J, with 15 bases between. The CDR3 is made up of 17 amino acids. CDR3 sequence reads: CASSVGVGEGPGNTIYF. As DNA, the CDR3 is TGTGCCAGCAGCGTAGGGGTCGGGGAAGGTCCTGGAAACACCATATATTTT.

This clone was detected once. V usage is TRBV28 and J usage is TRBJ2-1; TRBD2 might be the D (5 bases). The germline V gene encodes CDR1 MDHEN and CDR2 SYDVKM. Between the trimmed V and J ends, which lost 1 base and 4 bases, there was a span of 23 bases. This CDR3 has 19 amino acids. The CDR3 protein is CASSLFGISEAFWYNEQFF. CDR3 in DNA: TGTGCCAGCAGTTTATTTGGCATTAGCGAGGCCTTCTGGTACAATGAGCAGTTCTTC.

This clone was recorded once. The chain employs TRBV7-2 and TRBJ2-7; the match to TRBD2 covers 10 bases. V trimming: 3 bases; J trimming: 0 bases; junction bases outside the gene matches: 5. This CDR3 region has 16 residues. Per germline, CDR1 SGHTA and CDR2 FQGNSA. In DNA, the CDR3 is TGTGCCAGCAGCTTTGGACTAGCGGAGAGCTCCTACGAGCAGTACTTC. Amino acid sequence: CASSFGLAESSYEQYF.

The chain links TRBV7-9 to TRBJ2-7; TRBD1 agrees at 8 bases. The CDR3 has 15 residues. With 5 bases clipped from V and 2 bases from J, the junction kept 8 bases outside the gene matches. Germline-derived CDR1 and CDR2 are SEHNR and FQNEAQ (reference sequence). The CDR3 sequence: CASSPDRGIAYEQYF. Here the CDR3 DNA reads TGTGCCAGCAGCCCCGACAGGGGTATTGCCTACGAGCAGTACTTC.